Listed below are T cell receptor beta chains from one sample, sequenced in a study of regulatory T cells. Clones were sequenced by immunoSEQ multiplex PCR, and TCRdb holds only the in-frame ones, with some missing. There are 25,000 to 40,000 clones in the sample; about 93% occur only once, and over 0.85% lies in the top ten. The sample consisted of conventional CD4+ T cells sorted from blood. These receptors all come from a child aged 2-9 years with CD3G deficiency. CDR3s include the opening cysteine and the closing phenylalanine or tryptophan. The D gene is left open where the match is weak. Clone size appears in some rows only: once, few, many, or a class for an expanded clone.

v_call	j_call	clone_size	d_call	cdr3_aa	cdr3_nt
TRBV5-1	TRBJ2-3	NA	NA	CASSLDGSTDTQYF	TGCGCCAGCAGCTTGGATGGTAGCACAGATACGCAGTATTTT
TRBV28	TRBJ1-2	NA	TRBD1	CASSPGGLRRGYTF	TGTGCCAGCAGTCCAGGGGGCTTAAGGAGGGGCTACACCTTC
TRBV5-1	TRBJ1-1	NA	TRBD1	CASSLTSITGGLMNTEAFF	TGCGCCAGCAGCCTGACCTCTATCACAGGGGGCCTCATGAACACTGAAGCTTTCTTT
TRBV28	TRBJ1-1	once	TRBD1	CASSLAGGPSMNTEAFF	TGTGCCAGCAGTTTGGCAGGGGGTCCTTCCATGAACACTGAAGCTTTCTTT
TRBV19	TRBJ2-1	NA	TRBD2	CASSSIAGDRNEQFF	TGTGCCAGTAGTTCAATAGCGGGAGACCGGAATGAGCAGTTCTTC
TRBV5-1	TRBJ2-5	NA	NA	CASSYGGRVQETQYF	TGCGCCAGCAGCTATGGGGGCAGGGTCCAAGAGACCCAGTACTTC
TRBV6-1	TRBJ1-1	NA	TRBD1	CASREGAQIEAFF	TGTGCCAGCAGGGAGGGGGCGCAAATCGAAGCTTTCTTT
TRBV6-6	TRBJ2-7	once	NA	CASSFPRGEQYF	TGTGCCAGCAGTTTCCCCCGGGGCGAGCAGTACTTC
TRBV29-1	TRBJ2-7	NA	NA	CSVRVVPNRGFFLNEQYF	TGCAGCGTTCGAGTGGTCCCGAATAGGGGCTTTTTTCTCAACGAGCAGTACTTC
TRBV6-1	TRBJ2-6	NA	NA	CASSEGTPFSGANVLTF	TGTGCCAGCAGTGAGGGGACACCCTTCTCTGGGGCCAACGTCCTGACTTTC
TRBV18	TRBJ2-2	few	NA	CASSPPVTGELFF	TGTGCCAGCTCACCACCTGTCACCGGGGAGCTGTTTTTT
TRBV19	TRBJ2-1	NA	TRBD2	CASSPGLAGGKSSYNEQFF	TGTGCCAGTAGTCCGGGACTAGCGGGAGGTAAAAGCTCCTACAATGAGCAGTTCTTC
TRBV28	TRBJ1-1	once	NA	CASSLRYDTEAFF	TGTGCCAGCAGTTTAAGGTACGACACTGAAGCTTTCTTT
TRBV28	TRBJ2-7	NA	TRBD1	CASSPADREWYEQYF	TGTGCCAGCAGTCCCGCGGACAGGGAGTGGTACGAGCAGTACTTC
TRBV13	TRBJ2-1	once	NA	CASSLRASLNEQFF	TGTGCCAGCAGCTTACGGGCTAGCCTGAATGAGCAGTTCTTC
TRBV6-1	TRBJ2-7	once	NA	CASSLEGYEQYF	TGTGCCAGCAGTCTCGAGGGATACGAGCAGTACTTC
TRBV7-9	TRBJ2-1	NA	NA	CASSRQSRSYNEQFF	TGTGCCAGCAGCCGACAGTCACGGTCCTACAATGAGCAGTTCTTC
TRBV6-1	TRBJ2-7	NA	TRBD2	CASSEGGTSREQYF	TGTGCCAGCAGTGAAGGGGGGACTAGTCGCGAGCAGTACTTC
TRBV28	TRBJ1-1	NA	NA	CASSASLRVGTEAFF	TGTGCCAGCAGTGCAAGCCTAAGGGTCGGCACTGAAGCTTTCTTT
TRBV6-1	TRBJ1-2	NA	NA	CASSRGGGNGYTF	TGTGCCAGCAGTAGAGGGGGGGGAAATGGCTACACCTTC
TRBV28	TRBJ1-2	NA	TRBD1	CASSSPGQGVGYTF	TGTGCCAGCAGTTCACCAGGACAGGGGGTTGGCTACACCTTC
TRBV6-1	TRBJ2-2	NA	NA	CASNRRGGTGELFF	TGTGCCAGCAACAGGAGGGGGGGTACCGGGGAGCTGTTTTTT
TRBV28	TRBJ1-5	NA	TRBD1	CASSSTGLWNQPQHF	TGTGCCAGCAGTTCGACAGGGCTATGGAATCAGCCCCAGCATTTT
TRBV5-1	TRBJ2-5	NA	TRBD2	CASSPGLAGVEETQYF	TGCGCCAGCAGCCCGGGACTAGCGGGAGTCGAAGAGACCCAGTACTTC
TRBV5-1	TRBJ2-3	once	NA	CASSLGQASTDTQYF	TGCGCCAGCAGCTTGGGGCAGGCGAGCACAGATACGCAGTATTTT
TRBV28	TRBJ2-1	NA	TRBD2	CASSPRLAGVRGEQFF	TGTGCCAGCAGCCCAAGACTAGCGGGAGTAAGAGGTGAGCAGTTCTTC
TRBV6-5	TRBJ1-3	NA	NA	CASSYSRRAGNTIYF	TGTGCCAGCAGTTACTCGAGAAGGGCTGGAAACACCATATATTTT
TRBV5-1	TRBJ2-1	once	NA	CASSTDPANEQFF	TGCGCCAGCAGCACGGACCCGGCGAATGAGCAGTTCTTC
TRBV6-4	TRBJ2-3	NA	NA	CASRGPRKRGRTDTQYF	TGTGCCAGCAGGGGACCAAGGAAGCGTGGCCGCACAGATACGCAGTATTTT
TRBV11-2	TRBJ2-5	NA	TRBD2	CASSFGLAGADTQYF	TGTGCCAGCAGCTTCGGACTAGCGGGAGCAGATACCCAGTACTTC
TRBV19	TRBJ2-5	NA	NA	CASSTTGTETQYF	TGTGCCAGTAGTACTACAGGGACGGAGACCCAGTACTTC
TRBV6-1	TRBJ2-7	NA	NA	CASRKDTRVYEQYF	TGTGCCAGCAGGAAGGACACTCGGGTCTACGAGCAGTACTTC
TRBV6-1	TRBJ2-4	once	NA	CASSENRLPNIQYF	TGTGCCAGCAGTGAAAACAGGCTCCCAAACATTCAGTACTTC
TRBV6-1	TRBJ2-7	NA	TRBD2	CASSVGLAGSYEQYF	TGTGCCAGCAGTGTTGGACTAGCGGGAAGCTACGAGCAGTACTTC
TRBV21-1	TRBJ2-1	NA	NA	CASLEAFGTDDVGNEQFF	TGTGCCAGCTTAGAGGCGTTTGGAACCGACGACGTAGGCAATGAGCAGTTCTTC
TRBV28	TRBJ2-5	NA	NA	CASSTRVKETQYF	TGTGCCAGCAGCACCAGGGTTAAAGAGACCCAGTACTTC
TRBV28	TRBJ2-1	few	NA	CASSLGGIYNEQFF	TGTGCCAGCAGTTTGGGCGGGATATACAATGAGCAGTTCTTC
TRBV5-1	TRBJ2-7	NA	TRBD2	CASSEEGLAGRVLYF	TGCGCCAGCAGCGAGGAGGGACTAGCGGGACGCGTGCTGTACTTC
TRBV5-1	TRBJ2-5	NA	TRBD2	CASSLEASGRFPQYF	TGCGCCAGCAGCTTGGAGGCTAGCGGGAGGTTCCCCCAGTACTTC
TRBV28	TRBJ2-7	NA	TRBD1	CASRRAGTVTHEQYF	TGTGCCAGCAGGCGCGCCGGGACAGTAACTCACGAGCAGTACTTC
TRBV6-6	TRBJ1-1	NA	NA	CASSYSNMGMNTEAFF	TGTGCCAGCAGTTACTCGAATATGGGAATGAACACTGAAGCTTTCTTT
TRBV28	TRBJ2-6	NA	NA	CASSLDRRRFSGANVLTF	TGTGCCAGCAGTTTAGACAGGCGGAGATTCTCTGGGGCCAACGTCCTGACTTTC
TRBV6-1	TRBJ1-4	NA	NA	CASSESGRLGKLFF	TGTGCCAGCAGTGAAAGCGGCAGGCTGGGGAAACTGTTTTTT
TRBV7-9	TRBJ2-1	NA	NA	CASSLGAAYNEQFF	TGTGCCAGCAGCTTGGGGGCCGCCTACAATGAGCAGTTCTTC
TRBV7-9	TRBJ2-3	once	TRBD1	CASAPGGSSLTQYF	TGTGCCAGCGCCCCAGGGGGTTCGTCCCTTACGCAGTATTTT
TRBV28	TRBJ2-7	NA	TRBD2	CASSSPVAGAHEQYF	TGTGCCAGCAGTTCCCCCGTAGCGGGAGCCCACGAGCAGTACTTC
TRBV6-5	TRBJ2-7	NA	NA	CASSAGESLPQYF	TGTGCCAGCAGCGCAGGGGAAAGCTTGCCCCAGTACTTC
TRBV5-1	TRBJ2-6	NA	NA	CASSLGRAGANVLTF	TGCGCCAGCAGCTTGGGTCGAGCTGGGGCCAACGTCCTGACTTTC